This T cell receptor beta chain was captured in a study of identical twins. Overall study results and limits: Interpretation of the results relied on cross-sectional statistical analysis and not on following the same donors. Invariant populations such as MAIT and iNKT cells could partly muddle zero-insertion analyses.

Only healthy Caucasians were enrolled as donors. This clonotype turned up a few times. Its antigen is as yet unknown. Unique molecular identifiers were present on the cDNA, which also gained a universal primer site by template switching. TCRdb itself ran the 5' RACE reads through MiXCR, one entry per CDR3 protein. The sample shows more than 400,000 distinct CDR3 sequences, about 15% of them seen only once. Trimming left V 8 bases short and J 5 bases short, with 12 bases between. Germline CDR1 and CDR2: KGHSH and LQKENI. This CDR3 region has 13 residues. This sample also appeared in a second study, on yellow fever vaccine responses in identical twins.

This clonotype originated in a young woman in good health. The specimen sequenced was CD4+ T cells sorted from blood. The chain links TRBV18 to TRBJ1-4, with a possible D match to TRBD1 (5 bases). CDR3 region: CASRRGENEKLFF. CDR3 coding DNA: TGTGCCAGCCGGCGAGGGGAAAATGAAAAACTGTTTTTT.